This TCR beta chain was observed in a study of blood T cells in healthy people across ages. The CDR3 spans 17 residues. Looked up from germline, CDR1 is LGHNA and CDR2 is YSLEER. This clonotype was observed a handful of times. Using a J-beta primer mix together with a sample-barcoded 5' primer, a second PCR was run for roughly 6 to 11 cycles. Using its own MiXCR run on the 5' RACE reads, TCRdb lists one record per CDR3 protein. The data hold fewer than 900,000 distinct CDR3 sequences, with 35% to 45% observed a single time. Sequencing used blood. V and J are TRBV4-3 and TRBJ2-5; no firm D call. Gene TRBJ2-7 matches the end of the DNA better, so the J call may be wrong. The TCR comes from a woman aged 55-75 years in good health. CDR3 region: CASSQQPTSRQPYEQYF. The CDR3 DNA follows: TGCGCCAGCAGCCAGCAGCCAACGAGCCGCCAACCCTACGAGCAGTACTTC.